This T cell receptor beta chain was documented in a study of blood T cell repertoires in COVID-19. In the study overall: Material from acute and convalescent COVID-19 was sourced from the United States, Italy and Spain.

This study enrolled people aged about 18 to 100 from about 26 US geographic areas. Participants' reported clinical history set cohort assignment. Germline lookup yields CDR1 LNHNV and CDR2 YYDKDF (reference sequence). This CDR3 comprises 16 residues. With 1 base removed from V and 3 bases from J, the gap between germline ends came to 13 bases. As originally analysed: Amplification with reference gene primers provided the estimates of nucleated cell counts. Profiled with immunoSEQ multiplex PCR; TCRdb holds only in-frame clones, not every one. V and J calls and clone size are given by that table; D and trimming were obtained from the DNA. The profile covers about 310,000 clones, with under 90% appearing a single time and roughly a tenth taken by the ten largest.

The chain employs TRBV15 and TRBJ1-5, with a possible D match to TRBD1 (5 bases). What was sequenced was PBMCs or T cells enriched from blood (not recorded which). The clonotype originates from a young woman who had recovered from COVID-19. The CDR3 loop is CATSRGTRVDNQPQHF. CDR3 sequence (DNA): TGTGCCACCAGCAGAGGAACCAGGGTAGACAATCAGCCCCAGCATTTT. The complete variable domain, with remaining parts taken from reference TRBV15 and TRBJ1-5, reads DAMVIQNPRYQVTQFGKPVTLSCSQTLNHNVMYWYQQKSSQAPKLLFHYYDKDFNNEADTPDNFQSRRPNTSFCFLDIRSPGLGDTAMYLCATSRGTRVDNQPQHFGDGTRLSIL.